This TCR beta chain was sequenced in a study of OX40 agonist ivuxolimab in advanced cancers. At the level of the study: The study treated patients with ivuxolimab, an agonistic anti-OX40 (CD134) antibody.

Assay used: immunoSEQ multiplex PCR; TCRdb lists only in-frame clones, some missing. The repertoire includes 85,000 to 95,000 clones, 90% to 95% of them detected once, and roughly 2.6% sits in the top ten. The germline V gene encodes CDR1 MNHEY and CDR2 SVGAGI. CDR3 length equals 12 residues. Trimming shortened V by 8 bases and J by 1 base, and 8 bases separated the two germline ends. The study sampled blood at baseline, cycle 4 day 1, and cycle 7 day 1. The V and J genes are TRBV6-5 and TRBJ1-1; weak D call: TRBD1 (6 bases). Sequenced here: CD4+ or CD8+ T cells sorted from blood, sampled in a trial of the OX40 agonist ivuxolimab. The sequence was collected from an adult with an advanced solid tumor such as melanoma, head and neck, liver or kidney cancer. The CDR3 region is CASQQGNTEAFF. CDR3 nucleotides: TGTGCCAGCCAACAGGGGAACACTGAAGCTTTCTTT.